Given below is one T cell receptor (beta chain) in context. Its specificity is unknown. This sample is part of a study of T cells after posttransplantation cyclophosphamide. This related bone marrow graft donor gave peripheral blood on the day of marrow donation. Germline V gene sequence: CDR1 LNHDA, CDR2 SQIVND (reference sequence). The CDR3 covers 14 residues. Trimming took 1 base from V and 2 from J, leaving 9 bases between them. The table came from immunoSEQ multiplex PCR; TCRdb's copy has only in-frame clones and leaves some out. Here the sample spans tens of thousands of clones, around 93% being singletons. Notes on the study in general: Donor-recipient repertoire similarity was low at 1-2 months, rising over year one.

The chain employs TRBV19 and TRBJ2-7; D unresolved. Sequences were obtained from PBMCs. The receptor comes from a woman between 25 and 40 years old in good health and a related stem cell transplant donor. CDR3 in DNA: TGTGCCAGTAGTATAGTGGCACAGCCCTACGAGCAGTACTTC. This codes for CASSIVAQPYEQYF.